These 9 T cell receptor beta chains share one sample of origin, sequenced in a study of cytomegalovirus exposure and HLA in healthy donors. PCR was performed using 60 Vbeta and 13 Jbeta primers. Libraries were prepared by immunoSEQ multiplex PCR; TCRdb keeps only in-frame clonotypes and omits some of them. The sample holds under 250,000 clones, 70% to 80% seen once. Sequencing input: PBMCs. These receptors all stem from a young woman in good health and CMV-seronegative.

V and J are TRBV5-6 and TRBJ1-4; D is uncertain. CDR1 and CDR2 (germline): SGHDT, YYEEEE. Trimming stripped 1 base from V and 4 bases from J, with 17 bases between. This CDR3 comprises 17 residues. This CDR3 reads CASSLSDLLVVNEKLFF. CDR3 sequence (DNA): TGTGCCAGCAGCTTGAGTGATTTGTTGGTAGTTAATGAAAAACTGTTTTTT.

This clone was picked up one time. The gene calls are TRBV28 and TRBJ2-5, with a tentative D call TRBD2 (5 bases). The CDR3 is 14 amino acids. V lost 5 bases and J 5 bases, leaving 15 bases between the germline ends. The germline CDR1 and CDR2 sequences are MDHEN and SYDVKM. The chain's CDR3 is CASSTTSQRETQYF. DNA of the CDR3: TGTGCCAGCAGTACTACTAGTCAAAGGGAGACCCAGTACTTC.

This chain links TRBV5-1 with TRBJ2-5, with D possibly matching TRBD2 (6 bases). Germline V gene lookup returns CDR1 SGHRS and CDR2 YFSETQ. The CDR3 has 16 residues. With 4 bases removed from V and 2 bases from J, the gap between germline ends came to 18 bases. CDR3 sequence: CASSLGPGTLQETQYF. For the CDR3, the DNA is TGCGCCAGCAGCCTGGGACCTGGGACTCTACAAGAGACCCAGTACTTC. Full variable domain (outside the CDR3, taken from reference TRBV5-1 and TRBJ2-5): KAGVTQTPRYLIKTRGQQVTLSCSPISGHRSVSWYQQTPGQGLQFLFEYFSETQRNKGNFPGRFSGRQFSNSRSEMNVSTLELGDSALYLCASSLGPGTLQETQYFGPGTRLLVL.

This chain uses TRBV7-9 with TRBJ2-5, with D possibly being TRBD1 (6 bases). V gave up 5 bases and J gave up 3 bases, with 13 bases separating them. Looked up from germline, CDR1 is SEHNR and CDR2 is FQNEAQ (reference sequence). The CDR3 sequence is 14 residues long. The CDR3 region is CASSQGSVEETQYF. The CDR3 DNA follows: TGTGCCAGCAGCCAGGGGTCGGTAGAAGAGACCCAGTACTTC.

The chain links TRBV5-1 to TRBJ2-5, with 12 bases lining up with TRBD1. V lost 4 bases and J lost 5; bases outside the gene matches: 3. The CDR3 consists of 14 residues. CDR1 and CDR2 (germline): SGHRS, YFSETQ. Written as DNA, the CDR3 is TGCGCCAGCAGCCCGGGACAGGGGGCCGAGACCCAGTACTTC. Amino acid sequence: CASSPGQGAETQYF.

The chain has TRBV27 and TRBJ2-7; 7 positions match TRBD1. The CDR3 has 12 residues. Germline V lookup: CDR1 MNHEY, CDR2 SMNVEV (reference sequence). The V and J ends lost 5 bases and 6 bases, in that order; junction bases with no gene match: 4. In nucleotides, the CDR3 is TGTGCCAGCAGTAACCACAGGGGCGAGCAGTACTTC. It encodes CASSNHRGEQYF.

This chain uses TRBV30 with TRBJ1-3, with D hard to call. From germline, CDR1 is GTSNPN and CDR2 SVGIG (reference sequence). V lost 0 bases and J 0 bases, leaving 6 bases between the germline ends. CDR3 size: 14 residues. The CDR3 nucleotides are TGTGCCTGGAGTGTTACGGGCTCTGGAAACACCATATATTTT. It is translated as CAWSVTGSGNTIYF.

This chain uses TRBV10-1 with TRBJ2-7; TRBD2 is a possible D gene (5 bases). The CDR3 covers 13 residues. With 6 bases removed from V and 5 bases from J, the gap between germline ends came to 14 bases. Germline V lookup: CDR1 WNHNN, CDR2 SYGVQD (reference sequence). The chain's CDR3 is CASSGSAIDEQYF. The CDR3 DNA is TGCGCCAGCAGCGGTAGCGCTATTGACGAGCAGTACTTC.

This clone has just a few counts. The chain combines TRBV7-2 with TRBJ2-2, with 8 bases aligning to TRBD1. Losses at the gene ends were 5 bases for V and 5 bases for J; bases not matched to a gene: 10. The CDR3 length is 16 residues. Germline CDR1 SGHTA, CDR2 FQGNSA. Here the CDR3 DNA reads TGTGCCAGCAGCGTTCTGACAGGGGTGGGGACCGGGGAGCTGTTTTTT. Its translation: CASSVLTGVGTGELFF.